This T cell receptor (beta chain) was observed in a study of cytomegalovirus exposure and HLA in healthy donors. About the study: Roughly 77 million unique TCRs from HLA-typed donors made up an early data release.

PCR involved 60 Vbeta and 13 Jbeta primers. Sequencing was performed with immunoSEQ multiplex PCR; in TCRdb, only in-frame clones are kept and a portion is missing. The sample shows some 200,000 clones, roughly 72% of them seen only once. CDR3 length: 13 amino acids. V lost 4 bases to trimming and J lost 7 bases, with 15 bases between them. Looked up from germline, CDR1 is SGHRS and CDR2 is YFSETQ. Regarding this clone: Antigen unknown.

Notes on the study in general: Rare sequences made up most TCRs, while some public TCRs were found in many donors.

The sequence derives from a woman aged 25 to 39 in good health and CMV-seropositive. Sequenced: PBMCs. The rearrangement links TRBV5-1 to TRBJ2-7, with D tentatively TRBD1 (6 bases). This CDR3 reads CASSPNRAGEQYF. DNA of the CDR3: TGCGCCAGCAGCCCGAACAGGGCCGGTGAGCAGTACTTC. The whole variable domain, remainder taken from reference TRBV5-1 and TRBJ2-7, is KAGVTQTPRYLIKTRGQQVTLSCSPISGHRSVSWYQQTPGQGLQFLFEYFSETQRNKGNFPGRFSGRQFSNSRSEMNVSTLELGDSALYLCASSPNRAGEQYFGPGTRLTVT.